The T cell receptor (beta chain) under discussion was sequenced for a study of CD8+ T cells in alopecia areata. Researchers gathered lesional scalp punch biopsies and peripheral blood from patients with alopecia areata. RNA extraction was followed by reverse transcription into cDNA, which acted as the sequencing template. TCRdb's table, derived via immunoSEQ multiplex PCR, lists solely in-frame clones and lacks some. The sample lists 160,000 or so clones, 65% to 75% occurring once. There are 11 residues in the CDR3. Trimming shortened V by 5 bases and J by 7 bases, and 11 bases separated the two germline ends. The germline gives CDR1 SQVTM, CDR2 ANQGSEA. General study findings and limits: Sequenced scalp T cells also include alphabeta T cells resident in normal skin.

Concerning this clone itself: Its antigen is still unknown.

This clonotype originated in a human donor with alopecia areata. The chain is built from TRBV29-1 and TRBJ1-1; maybe TRBD1 (5 bases). Sequencing was performed on CD8+ T cells sorted from blood, taken at week 0. This CDR3 is CSVFRDLEAFF. CDR3 nucleotide sequence: TGCAGCGTTTTCCGGGACCTTGAAGCTTTCTTT.